Following are 3 T cell receptor beta chains from one sample sequenced in a study of response to subunit inactivated influenza vaccine. Via MiXCR, TCRdb re-called the RT-PCR reads, giving one row per CDR3 protein. The sample records 650,000 to 800,000 distinct CDR3 sequences, around 14% being singletons. Material: PBMCs from blood, obtained 14 days before vaccination. The receptors stem from a man in his fifties who received an inactivated influenza vaccine.

The sample holds a few counts of this clonotype. The CDR3 DNA sequence: TGTGCCAGCAGCTTAGCTAGCGACGTTACGCAGTATTTT. It yields the protein CASSLASDVTQYF. The chain has TRBV7-2 and TRBJ2-3; a weak D match, TRBD2 (5 bases). V dropped 0 bases and J dropped 8 bases, with 9 bases sitting between them. The CDR3 is 13 residues long. Germline V lookup: CDR1 SGHTA, CDR2 FQGNSA.

This clonotype appeared many times. V and J are TRBV4-3 and TRBJ2-2; TRBD2 might be the D (5 bases). This CDR3 region has 15 residues. The V end lost 1 base, the J end lost 6 bases, and 12 bases lay between the germline ends. Germline CDR1 is LGHNA and CDR2 is YSLEER. This chain's CDR3 is CASSQAGSGSGELFF. The CDR3 DNA reads as TGCGCCAGCAGCCAAGCGGGATCGGGTTCCGGGGAGCTGTTTTTT.

This clonotype came up a few times. The rearrangement uses TRBV6-5 and TRBJ2-5; D unresolved. Trimming stripped 6 bases from V and 7 bases from J, with 9 bases between. CDR1 is MNHEY and CDR2 is SVGAGI in the germline V gene. This CDR3 is 11 amino acids long. Written as DNA, the CDR3 is TGTGCCAGCAGCTCCGGTTGGACCCAGTACTTC. Protein product: CASSSGWTQYF.